The present T cell receptor (beta chain) was sequenced within a study of cytomegalovirus exposure and HLA in healthy donors. Findings and caveats of the study: Later analysis associated a missense DCLRE1C variant with TCR beta V- and J-gene trimming. In vitro work confirmed that a few CMV-associated chains recognize CMV antigens.

Only a few counts were recorded for this clone. Its antigen remains unknown. Germline CDR1 is WSHSY and CDR2 is SAAADI. V lost 3 bases and J lost 4, with 21 bases in between. The CDR3 contains 17 residues. PCR involved 60 Vbeta and 13 Jbeta primers. Here immunoSEQ multiplex PCR was the method, and the copy in TCRdb shows in-frame clones only, minus some. The sample holds more than 85,000 clones, approximately 81% seen once. This chain uses TRBV10-2 with TRBJ2-5, with a weak D call TRBD1 (6 bases). Sequenced input: PBMCs. The clonotype was recovered from a young man in good health and CMV-seronegative. CDR3 sequence: CASSDGVGADIRETQYF. The CDR3 nucleotides read TGCGCCAGCAGTGACGGCGTGGGGGCAGACATTCGAGAGACCCAGTACTTC.